These 19 T cell receptor beta chains were sequenced from one sample in a study of blood T cell repertoires in COVID-19. Libraries were prepared by immunoSEQ multiplex PCR; TCRdb keeps only in-frame clonotypes and omits some of them. The table lists over 350,000 clones, approximately 90% of them singletons. The sequenced material came from PBMCs or T cells enriched from blood (not recorded which). The source of these receptors is a young woman with acute COVID-19.

The rearrangement uses TRBV19 and TRBJ2-7; the D is unclear. V dropped 2 bases and J dropped 5 bases, with 10 bases sitting between them. The CDR3 contains 13 residues. Germline values: CDR1 LNHDA, CDR2 SQIVND (reference sequence). In nucleotides, the CDR3 is TGTGCCAGTAGTATAAGTAGTCGCAACGAGCAGTACTTC. As protein: CASSISSRNEQYF.

The rearrangement uses TRBV28 and TRBJ2-7; 7 bases match TRBD1. This CDR3 comprises 18 residues. The germline CDR1 and CDR2 sequences are MDHEN and SYDVKM. V shed 7 bases, J shed 2 bases, and the junction held 20 bases outside the gene matches. CDR3 protein: CASTPFWGLRDRAYEQYF. The CDR3 nucleotides are TGTGCCAGCACGCCGTTTTGGGGTCTCCGGGACAGAGCCTACGAGCAGTACTTC. Together with reference TRBV28 and TRBJ2-7, the CDR3 gives the full variable domain: DVKVTQSSRYLVKRTGEKVFLECVQDMDHENMFWYRQDPGLGLRLIYFSYDVKMKEKGDIPEGYSVSREKKERFSLILESASTNQTSMYLCASTPFWGLRDRAYEQYFGPGTRLTVT.

The rearrangement joins TRBV6-1 to TRBJ2-7; D remains ambiguous. CDR1 and CDR2 (germline): MNHNS, SASEGT. There are 15 residues in the CDR3. V lost 0 bases and J lost 1, with 10 bases in between. CDR3 nucleotide sequence: TGTGCCAGCAGTGAAGCGCTTAGAGGTTCCTACGAGCAGTACTTC. It codes for CASSEALRGSYEQYF.

The chain couples TRBV5-1 to TRBJ2-7, with 12 positions matching TRBD2. V trimming: 4 bases; J trimming: 3 bases; junction bases outside the gene matches: 8. The CDR3 is 16 amino acids. Per germline, CDR1 SGHRS and CDR2 YFSETQ. The CDR3 sequence is CASSHSTGLAGYEQYF. The DNA for the CDR3 is TGCGCCAGCAGCCACAGCACGGGACTAGCGGGCTACGAGCAGTACTTC.

This clone has a single count. V gene TRBV4-1 combines with J gene TRBJ2-2; 7 bases fit TRBD1. J gave up 7 bases and V 0 bases, and 11 bases lay outside the gene matches. The length of the CDR3 is 17 residues. Looked up from germline, CDR1 is MGHRA and CDR2 is YSYEKL. This chain's CDR3 is CASSQDRTGRRSGELFF. The CDR3 bases are TGCGCCAGCAGCCAAGACAGGACAGGCCGGAGGAGCGGGGAGCTGTTTTTT.

This chain links TRBV30 with TRBJ2-3, with D hard to call. V gave up 5 bases and J gave up 2 bases, with 8 bases separating them. Germline lookup yields CDR1 GTSNPN and CDR2 SVGIG (reference sequence). This CDR3 has 12 amino acids. The CDR3 sequence is CAWCLSTDTQYF. CDR3 sequence (DNA): TGTGCCTGGTGTCTTTCCACAGATACGCAGTATTTT.

The V gene is TRBV6-2 or TRBV6-3, the J gene TRBJ1-5, with D possibly being TRBD1 (6 bases). The germline V and J ends were trimmed by 5 bases and 6 bases, with 11 bases remaining between them. Germline V lookup: CDR1 MNHEY, CDR2 SVGEGT. The CDR3 is 13 amino acids. The CDR3 DNA is TGTGCCAGCAGTCAGAGGGGGTCTCAGCCCCAGCATTTT. This gives the protein CASSQRGSQPQHF.

V gene TRBV25-1 combines with J gene TRBJ1-3, with a tentative D call TRBD1 (5 bases). With 6 bases removed from V and 1 base from J, the gap between germline ends came to 13 bases. This CDR3 is built from 15 residues. Germline assignment: CDR1 MGHDK and CDR2 SYGVNS. CDR3: CASRARGTSGNTIYF. The CDR3 DNA sequence: TGTGCCAGCAGGGCTAGGGGAACTTCTGGAAACACCATATATTTT. The variable domain in full, completed from reference TRBV25-1 and TRBJ1-3, reads EADIYQTPRYLVIGTGKKITLECSQTMGHDKMYWYQQDPGMELHLIHYSYGVNSTEKGDLSSESTVSRIRTEHFPLTLESARPSHTSQYLCASRARGTSGNTIYFGEGSWLTVV.

The V and J genes are TRBV6-5 and TRBJ1-1, with TRBD1 matching 12 bases. Germline CDR1 is MNHEY and CDR2 is SVGAGI. The CDR3 is 15 residues long. Trimming took 6 bases from V and 4 from J; bases not matched to a gene: 6. This CDR3 is CASRGQGALGTEAFF. DNA of the CDR3: TGTGCCAGCAGGGGACAGGGGGCGTTAGGCACTGAAGCTTTCTTT.

The gene calls are TRBV2 and TRBJ1-5; 9 bases map to TRBD1. Germline V CDR1 and CDR2: SNHLY, FYNNEI. This CDR3 is 16 amino acids long. V gave up 10 bases and J gave up 4 bases; unmatched junction bases: 14. CDR3 region: CATGRDRASENQPQHF. In DNA form, the CDR3 reads TGTGCCACCGGAAGGGACAGGGCATCAGAAAATCAGCCCCAGCATTTT.

The rearrangement joins TRBV5-1 to TRBJ2-5; 7 bases line up with TRBD1. There are 15 residues in the CDR3. V shed 4 bases and J 5 bases; nucleotides not matched to a gene: 11. CDR1 is SGHRS, CDR2 YFSETQ, per germline. The CDR3 nucleotides read TGCGCCAGCAGCCCCGCCGGGACAGTTGAGGAGACCCAGTACTTC. This sequence encodes CASSPAGTVEETQYF.

This clone was recorded once. The rearrangement uses TRBV6-2 or TRBV6-3 and TRBJ2-2; 7 bases are shared with TRBD1. Per germline, CDR1 MNHEY and CDR2 SVGEGT. CDR3 length: 16 residues. Trimming took 0 bases from V and 4 from J; bases not matched to a gene: 5. Here the CDR3 DNA reads TGTGCCAGCAGTTACTCCTGGACAGGAGTCACCGGGGAGCTGTTTTTT. Its protein product is CASSYSWTGVTGELFF.

This chain connects TRBV7-9 to TRBJ2-3, with TRBD2 matching 7 bases. Germline CDR1 and CDR2: SEHNR and FQNEAQ (reference sequence). Trimming took 1 base from V and 1 from J; bases not matched to a gene: 5. CDR3 length equals 16 residues. This CDR3 reads CASSLGLADGTDTQYF. The CDR3 nucleotides read TGTGCCAGCAGCTTAGGGCTAGCGGACGGCACAGATACGCAGTATTTT.

The V and J genes are TRBV27 and TRBJ2-7; 7 nucleotides agree with TRBD2. V lost 5 bases and J lost 0; bases outside the gene matches: 7. CDR1 and CDR2 (germline): MNHEY, SMNVEV (reference sequence). CDR3 length: 15 amino acids. CDR3 DNA sequence: TGTGCCAGCAGTCCAGGACTAGTGGGCTCCTACGAGCAGTACTTC. This codes for CASSPGLVGSYEQYF.

The chain joins TRBV9 to TRBJ2-7, with TRBD2 matching 7 bases. This CDR3 spans 16 amino acids. J was trimmed by 7 bases and V by 1 base; bases with no gene match: 14. Germline V lookup: CDR1 SGDLS, CDR2 YYNGEE. DNA of the CDR3: TGTGCCAGCAGCGTAATGGCGGGAGCAATCATGGGAGAGCAGTACTTC. It yields the protein CASSVMAGAIMGEQYF.

The chain joins TRBV7-2 to TRBJ1-3, with D hard to call. CDR3 length: 14 amino acids. The germline CDR1 and CDR2 sequences are SGHTA and FQGNSA. Trimming removed 2 bases from V and 6 bases from J, with 11 bases in between. CDR3 amino acids: CASSLPGFANTIYF. In DNA, the CDR3 is TGTGCCAGCAGCTTACCGGGTTTTGCAAACACCATATATTTT.

This chain uses TRBV9 with TRBJ1-2; TRBD1 matches at 11 bases. There are 16 residues in the CDR3. Germline CDR1 reads SGDLS; CDR2 reads YYNGEE. V was clipped by 0 bases and J by 5 bases; unmatched bases: 6. This CDR3 reads CASSVGGQGAGYGYTF. As DNA, the CDR3 is TGTGCCAGCAGCGTAGGAGGACAGGGGGCAGGTTATGGCTACACCTTC. Together with reference TRBV9 and TRBJ1-2, the CDR3 gives the full variable domain: DSGVTQTPKHLITATGQRVTLRCSPRSGDLSVYWYQQSLDQGLQFLIQYYNGEERAKGNILERFSAQQFPDLHSELNLSSLELGDSALYFCASSVGGQGAGYGYTFGSGTRLTVV.

The DNA for the CDR3 is TGTGCCAGCAGTTCGAGGGGGGAGCAGTTCTTC. Encoded protein: CASSSRGEQFF. The genes are TRBV12-3 or TRBV12-4 and TRBJ2-1, with D maybe TRBD1 (6 bases). CDR3 length equals 11 residues. V was pared by 4 bases and J by 10 bases, with 8 bases between.

This clone was detected once. The chain is built from TRBV5-4 and TRBJ2-7, with 8 bases aligning to TRBD2. This CDR3 has 16 amino acids. The V gene's germline CDR1 is SGHNT and CDR2 YYREEE (reference sequence). With V trimmed by 0 bases and J by 0 bases, 5 bases remained unmatched. CDR3 sequence: CASSLDTSGSSYEQYF. DNA of the CDR3: TGTGCCAGCAGCTTGGACACTAGCGGAAGCTCCTACGAGCAGTACTTC. The whole variable domain, remainder taken from reference TRBV5-4 and TRBJ2-7, is ETGVTQSPTHLIKTRGQQVTLRCSSQSGHNTVSWYQQALGQGPQFIFQYYREEENGRGNFPPRFSGLQFPNYSSELNVNALELDDSALYLCASSLDTSGSSYEQYFGPGTRLTVT.